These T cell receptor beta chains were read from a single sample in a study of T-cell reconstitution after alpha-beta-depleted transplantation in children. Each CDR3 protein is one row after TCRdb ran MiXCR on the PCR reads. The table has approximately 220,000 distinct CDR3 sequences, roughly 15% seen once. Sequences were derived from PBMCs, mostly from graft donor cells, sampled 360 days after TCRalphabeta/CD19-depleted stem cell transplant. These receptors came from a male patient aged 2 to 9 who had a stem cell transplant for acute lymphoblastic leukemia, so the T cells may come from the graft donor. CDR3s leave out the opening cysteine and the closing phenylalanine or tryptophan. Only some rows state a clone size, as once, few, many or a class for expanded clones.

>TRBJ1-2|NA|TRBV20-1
SASDPGTWADGYT
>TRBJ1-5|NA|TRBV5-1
ASSLDPEQPQH
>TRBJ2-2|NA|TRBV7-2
GVGNANTGELF
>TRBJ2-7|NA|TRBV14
ASSQDDSPYEQY
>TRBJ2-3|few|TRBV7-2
ASSLVGGTSWDPQY
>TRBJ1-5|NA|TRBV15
ATSRDMGASVQPQH
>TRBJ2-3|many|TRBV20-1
SAVPGLFPSSTDTQY
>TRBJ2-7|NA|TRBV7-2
ASSLPFGAYEQY
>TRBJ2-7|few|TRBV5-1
ASSFQGQDREQY
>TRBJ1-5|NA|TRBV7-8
ASSLVTGSNQPQH
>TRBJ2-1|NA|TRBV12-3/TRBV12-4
ASSFSVRHNEQF
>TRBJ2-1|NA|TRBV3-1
ASSLISGLNEQF
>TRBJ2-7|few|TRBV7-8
ASSSVGTYEQY
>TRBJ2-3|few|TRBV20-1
SASAGSSTDTQY
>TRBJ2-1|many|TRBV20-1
SAWGQWPINEQF
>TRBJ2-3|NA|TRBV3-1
ASSLTSGGASSTDTQY
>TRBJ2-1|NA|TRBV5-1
ASSSTGGLSYNEQF
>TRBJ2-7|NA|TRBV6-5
ASSYSLVAGGPQEQY
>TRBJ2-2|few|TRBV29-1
SGKVPNTGELF
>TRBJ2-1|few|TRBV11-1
ASSLARGAGAVYNEQF
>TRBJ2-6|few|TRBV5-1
ARRTVGANVLT
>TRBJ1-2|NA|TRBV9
ASRTNQGLYDGYT
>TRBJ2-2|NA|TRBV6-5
ASSSGQGVGELF
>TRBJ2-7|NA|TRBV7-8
ASSFKVLDEQY
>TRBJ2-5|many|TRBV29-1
SAEGQGAENRIETQY
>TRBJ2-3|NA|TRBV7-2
ASSLRGPQPSTDTQY
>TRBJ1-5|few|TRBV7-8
ASSLSGVNQPQH
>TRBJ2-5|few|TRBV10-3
AISRDSVQETQY
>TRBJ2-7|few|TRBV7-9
ASSLGGDYEQY
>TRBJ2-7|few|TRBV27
ASSLVGGGFYEQY
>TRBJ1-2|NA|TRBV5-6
ASSSRPWLSGNYGYT
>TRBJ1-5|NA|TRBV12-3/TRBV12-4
ASSSSSNQPQH
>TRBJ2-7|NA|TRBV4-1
ASSQHPSYEQY
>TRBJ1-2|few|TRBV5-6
ASSLSGWGPYGYT
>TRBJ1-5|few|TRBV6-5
ASKRTGSEPQH
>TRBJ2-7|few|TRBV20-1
SAPSSYEQY
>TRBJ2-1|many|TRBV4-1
ASSQEGGQTVEQF
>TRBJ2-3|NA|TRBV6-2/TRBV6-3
ASQIAGVTDTQY
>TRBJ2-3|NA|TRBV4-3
ASSQGFRGSGDTQY
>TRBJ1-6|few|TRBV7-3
ASRETGGSLH
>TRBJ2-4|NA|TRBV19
ASNTGENIQY
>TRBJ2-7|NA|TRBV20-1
SARGVGDRYYEQY